The T cell receptor beta chain under discussion was sequenced for a study of beta chain features in type 1 diabetes. Study in general: No patient-donor differences in age, gender, total cells or subset yield.

Findings and caveats of the study: High-TCR-expressing cells could be over-represented by cDNA sequencing.

This clone was seen only a few times. Its matching antigen is unknown. V was cut by 8 bases and J by 5 bases, with 9 bases left in between. The germline gives CDR1 MDHEN, CDR2 SYDVKM. This CDR3 is built from 11 residues. The whole isolated RNA underwent reverse transcription, so sequencing captured expressed TCRB transcripts. The study sequenced naive, central memory and regulatory T cell samples to an average of about 4 million reads. Generated by immunoSEQ multiplex PCR, the TCRdb table keeps only in-frame clones and is missing some. The profile shows fewer than 350,000 clones, 7.5% to 9.5% of them singletons.

This sequence joins TRBV28 and TRBJ1-1, with D possibly TRBD1 on 5 matching bases. The receptor was isolated from a woman younger than 35 in good health. The sequenced sample consisted of central memory CD4+ T cells from blood. The CDR3 here is CASGGGTEAFF. CDR3 in DNA: TGTGCCAGCGGTGGGGGGACTGAAGCTTTCTTT.